Reported below is one T cell receptor (beta chain). The target of this receptor is not known. Within one base of it there is no much larger clone, and no base qualities were kept. As encoded in the germline V gene, CDR1 is MGHRA while CDR2 is YSYEKL. From its cysteine to its phenylalanine, the CDR3 spans 12 amino acids. The only DNA kept is the CDR3, 36 bases in frame from the first base. V sheds 3 bases and J sheds 6 bases, leaving 9 bases between their ends. This entry is derived from a study of T cells of healthy individuals (dated by TCRdb to 2017 to 2018). Library creation used 5' RACE. TCRdb lists the instrument as Illumina MiSeq. TCRdb ran its own pipeline on the public reads, namely fastp trimming at Q25 and MiXCR clone calling, and kept in-frame beta chains. Rows are unified per CDR3 protein, each entry keeping the most common DNA and genes. Recorded for this sample are around 63,000 distinct CDR3 sequences; about 16% of them occurred a single time. The top ten constitute around 5% of the sample.

The origin of this receptor is a human donor in good health. The rearrangement combines TRBV4-1 with TRBJ2-7; the D gene is perhaps TRBD2, on 6 matching bases. The DNA is TGCGCCAGCAGCCACCCCGGGGGCGAGCAGTACTTC. Its protein product is CASSHPGGEQYF.